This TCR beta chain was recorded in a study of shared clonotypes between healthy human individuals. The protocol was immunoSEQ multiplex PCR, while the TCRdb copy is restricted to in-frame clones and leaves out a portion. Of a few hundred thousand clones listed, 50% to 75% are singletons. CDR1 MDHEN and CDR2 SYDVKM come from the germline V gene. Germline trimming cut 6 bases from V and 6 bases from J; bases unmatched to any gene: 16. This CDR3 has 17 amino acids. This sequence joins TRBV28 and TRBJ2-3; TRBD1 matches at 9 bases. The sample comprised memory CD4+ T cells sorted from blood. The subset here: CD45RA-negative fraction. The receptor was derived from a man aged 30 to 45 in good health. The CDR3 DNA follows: TGTGCCAGCAGCCGGGGACAGGGCCTGGATTTAATGGATACGCAGTATTTT. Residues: CASSRGQGLDLMDTQYF.